The clone carrying this T cell receptor beta chain has a count of ten or more. Trimming took off 4 bases at V and 6 bases at J, with 18 bases between the two ends. The CDR3 extends over 15 amino acids. Looked up from germline, CDR1 is PRHDT and CDR2 is FYEKMQ (reference sequence). These data belong to a study of T cells in Graves' hyperthyroidism and ophthalmopathy. Overall study context: Peripheral blood was taken when the disease was first diagnosed, before any treatment began.

RNA transcripts yielded amplified TCR beta CDR3 regions. A set of HTBI primers served as the primers for a first-round RT-PCR of the TCR CDR3. TCRdb passed the multiplex PCR reads through MiXCR, listing each CDR3 protein once. Of a few hundred thousand distinct CDR3 sequences detected, 15% to 20% appear once; the ten largest clones hold around 4%. Graves' hyperthyroidism was deemed stable absent ophthalmopathy progression within 18 months. Each patient was aged 18 to 65 and had newly diagnosed hyperthyroidism of under 2 months' duration. Orbital computed tomography, thyroid ultrasound, serum thyroxine and TRAb, and clinical symptoms together informed the diagnoses.

This TCR was sampled from a woman aged 18-30 years with Graves' hyperthyroidism. The rearrangement uses TRBV13 and TRBJ1-2, with D unclear. Sequencing used blood. The CDR3 DNA reads TGTGCCAGCAGCTCGATCCGACGGCCATGGGATGGCTACACCTTC. This translates into CASSSIRRPWDGYTF. Based on the CDR3 plus reference TRBV13 and TRBJ1-2, the full variable domain is AAGVIQSPRHLIKEKRETATLKCYPIPRHDTVYWYQQGPGQDPQFLISFYEKMQSDKGSIPDRFSAQQFSDYHSELNMSSLELGDSALYFCASSSIRRPWDGYTFGSGTRLTVV.